This T cell receptor beta chain was identified in a study of OX40 agonist ivuxolimab in advanced cancers. Across the whole study: Patients received intravenous ivuxolimab every 2 weeks at 0.01 to 10 mg/kg. Three patients responded partially, comprising one with hepatocellular carcinoma and two with cutaneous melanoma.

General study results and limits: Blood T cells, both CD4+ and CD8+, expanded clonally by week 6 at 0.1 to 3.0 mg/kg.

Trimming at V came to 5 bases and at J to 10 bases, leaving 8 bases not matched to a gene. This CDR3 comprises 14 residues. The germline V gene encodes CDR1 SGHAT and CDR2 FQNNGV. Concerning this clone itself: Its antigen is undetermined.

The repertoire was sequenced with immunoSEQ multiplex PCR; TCRdb's copy has only in-frame clones and lacks some. The repertoire holds tens of thousands of clones, with 91% as singletons. The chain couples TRBV11-2 to TRBJ1-6, with 7 bases fitting TRBD1. This clonotype was sampled from an adult with an advanced solid tumor such as melanoma, head and neck, liver or kidney cancer. Sequencing was performed on CD4+ or CD8+ T cells sorted from blood, taken in a trial of the OX40 agonist ivuxolimab. The CDR3: CASSPRTGYSPLHF. The CDR3, as DNA: TGTGCCAGCAGCCCCAGGACAGGTTACTCACCCCTCCACTTT.